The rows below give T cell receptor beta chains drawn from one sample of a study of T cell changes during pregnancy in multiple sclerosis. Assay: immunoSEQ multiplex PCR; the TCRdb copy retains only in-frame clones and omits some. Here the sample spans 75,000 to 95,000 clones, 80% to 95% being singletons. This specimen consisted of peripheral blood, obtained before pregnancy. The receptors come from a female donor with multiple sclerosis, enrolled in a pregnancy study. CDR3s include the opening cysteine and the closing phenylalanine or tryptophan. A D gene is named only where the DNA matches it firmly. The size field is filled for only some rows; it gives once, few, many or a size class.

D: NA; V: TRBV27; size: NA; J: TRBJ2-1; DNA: TGTGCCAGTATGCGGGGCTCCTACAATGAGCAGTTCTTC; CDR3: CASMRGSYNEQFF
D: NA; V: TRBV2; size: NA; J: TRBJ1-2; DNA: TGTGCCAGCTCCCGGACAAAGGCTTATGGCTACACCTTC; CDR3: CASSRTKAYGYTF
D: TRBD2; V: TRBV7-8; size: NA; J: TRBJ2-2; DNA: TGTGCCAGCAGTCCGGGACTAGGGCTTACCGGGGAGCTGTTTTTT; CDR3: CASSPGLGLTGELFF
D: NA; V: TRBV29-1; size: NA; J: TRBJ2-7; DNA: TGCAGCGTTGAAGGAAGGGGGAACTACGAGCAGTACTTC; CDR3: CSVEGRGNYEQYF
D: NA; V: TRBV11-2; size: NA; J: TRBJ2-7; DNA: TGTGCCAGCAGCTTAGCCCTACGGGAGCAGTACTTC; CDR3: CASSLALREQYF
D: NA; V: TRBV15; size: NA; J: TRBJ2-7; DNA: TGTGCCACCAGCAGATTACAGGGCTACGAGCAGTACTTC; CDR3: CATSRLQGYEQYF
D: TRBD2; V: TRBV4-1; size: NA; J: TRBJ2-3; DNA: TGCGCCAGCAGTACTAGCGGGGGTGACACAGATACGCAGTATTTT; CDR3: CASSTSGGDTDTQYF
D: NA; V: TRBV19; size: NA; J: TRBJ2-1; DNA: TGTGCCAGTAGTATAGACCAGGATGAATACAATGAGCAGTTCTTC; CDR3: CASSIDQDEYNEQFF
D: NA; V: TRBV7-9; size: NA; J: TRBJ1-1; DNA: TGTGCCAGCAGCCCCAGGACTGGGAGATCTAACACTGAAGCTTTCTTT; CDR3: CASSPRTGRSNTEAFF
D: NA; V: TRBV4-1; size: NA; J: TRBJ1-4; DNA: TGCGCCAGCAGCCCTCAGGGGTTCGGTGAAAAACTGTTTTTT; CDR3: CASSPQGFGEKLFF
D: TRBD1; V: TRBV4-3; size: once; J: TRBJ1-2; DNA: TGCGCCAGCAGCCAAGATTCCGCAGGGGGCAATGGCTACACCTTC; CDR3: CASSQDSAGGNGYTF
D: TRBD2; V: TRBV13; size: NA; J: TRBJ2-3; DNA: TGTGCCAGCAGCCCAAGGGGGAGTAGCGGGGTGGGGGATACGCAGTATTTT; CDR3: CASSPRGSSGVGDTQYF
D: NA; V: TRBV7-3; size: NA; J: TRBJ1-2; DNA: TGTGCCAGCAGCCTGGGGGGGATTATCACCTTC; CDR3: CASSLGGIITF
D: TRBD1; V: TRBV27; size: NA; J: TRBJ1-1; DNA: TGTGCCAGCAGTCTGACAGGGGGGAACACTGAAGCTTTCTTT; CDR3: CASSLTGGNTEAFF
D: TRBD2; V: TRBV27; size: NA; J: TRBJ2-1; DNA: TGTGCCAGCAGTCGGGGACTAGCGGGAGGTGACAATGAGCAGTTCTTC; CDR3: CASSRGLAGGDNEQFF
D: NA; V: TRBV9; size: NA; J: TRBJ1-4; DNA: TGTGCCAGCAGCGTCGGCGGGGCAAGGAATGAAAAACTGTTTTTT; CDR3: CASSVGGARNEKLFF
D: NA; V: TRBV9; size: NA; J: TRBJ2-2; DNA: TGTGCCAGCAGCGTAGTCAGTACCGGGGAGCTGTTTTTT; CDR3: CASSVVSTGELFF
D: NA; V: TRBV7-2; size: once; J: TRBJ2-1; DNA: TGTGCCAGCAGCTTCGAGCGTGGCGGCTTCGGAGAGCAGTTCTTC; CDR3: CASSFERGGFGEQFF
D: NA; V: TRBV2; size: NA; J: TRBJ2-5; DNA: TGTGCCAGCAGGGAGGATCTCCAAGAGACCCAGTACTTC; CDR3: CASREDLQETQYF
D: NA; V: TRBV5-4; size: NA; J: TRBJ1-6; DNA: TGTGCCAGCAGCTTTCGGGATGGATCACCCCTCCACTTT; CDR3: CASSFRDGSPLHF
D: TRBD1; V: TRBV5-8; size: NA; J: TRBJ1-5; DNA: TGTGCCAGCAGCCCCCAAGGACAGGGCTATAGCAATCAGCCCCAGCATTTT; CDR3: CASSPQGQGYSNQPQHF
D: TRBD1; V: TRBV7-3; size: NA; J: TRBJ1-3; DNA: TGTGCCAGCAGCCCGGACAGGCTGAGCAACACCATATATTTT; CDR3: CASSPDRLSNTIYF
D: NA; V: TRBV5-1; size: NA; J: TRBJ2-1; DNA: TGCGCCAGCAGCTTAGGCTACCCGGGAGAGCAGTTCTTC; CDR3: CASSLGYPGEQFF
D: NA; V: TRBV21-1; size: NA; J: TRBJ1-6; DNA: TGTGCCAGCACCCCGAGGAGCTCCTATAATTCACCCCTCCACTTT; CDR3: CASTPRSSYNSPLHF
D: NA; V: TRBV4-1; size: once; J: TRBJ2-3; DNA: TGCGCCAGCAGCCAAGTAGTGGCAGGGGGCACAGATACGCAGTATTTT; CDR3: CASSQVVAGGTDTQYF
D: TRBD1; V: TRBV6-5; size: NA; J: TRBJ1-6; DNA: TGTGCCAGCAGACGCGAGACAGGGGGCGACCAACCCCTCCACTTT; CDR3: CASRRETGGDQPLHF
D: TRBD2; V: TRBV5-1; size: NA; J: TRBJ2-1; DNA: TGCGCCAGCAGCTTGGCGGGAGGGCCGTTCAATGAGCAGTTCTTC; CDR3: CASSLAGGPFNEQFF
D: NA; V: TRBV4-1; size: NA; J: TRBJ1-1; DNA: TGCGCCAGCAGCTTACTAGGTGGAAACACTGAAGCTTTCTTT; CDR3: CASSLLGGNTEAFF
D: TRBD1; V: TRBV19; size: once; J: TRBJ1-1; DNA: TGTGCCACTAGTTACAGGGGGCGTAACACTGAAGCTTTCTTT; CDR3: CATSYRGRNTEAFF
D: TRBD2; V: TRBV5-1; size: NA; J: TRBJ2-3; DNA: TGCGCCAGCAGCTTGAGAGCGGGAGTGGCAGATACGCAGTATTTT; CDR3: CASSLRAGVADTQYF
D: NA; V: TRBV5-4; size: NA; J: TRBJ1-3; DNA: TGTGCCAGCAGCTTGGGGAGCCACATGGTTGGAAACACCATATATTTT; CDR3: CASSLGSHMVGNTIYF
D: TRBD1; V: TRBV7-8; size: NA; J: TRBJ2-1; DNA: TGTGCCAGCAGCTTAGAGACAGGGGGACCCAATGAGCAGTTCTTC; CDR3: CASSLETGGPNEQFF
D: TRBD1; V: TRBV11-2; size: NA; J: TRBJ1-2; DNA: TGTGCCAGCAGCTTAACAGGGGGCCAAGATGGCTACACCTTC; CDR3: CASSLTGGQDGYTF
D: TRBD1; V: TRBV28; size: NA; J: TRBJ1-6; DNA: TGTGCCAGCAGTTCTGTGGGGGGACAGTTAGTACGGCCCCTCCACTTT; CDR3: CASSSVGGQLVRPLHF
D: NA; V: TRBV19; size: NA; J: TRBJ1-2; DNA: TGTGCCAGTAGTATAGCGGAGGGGCGCCCCGACGGCTACACCTTC; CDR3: CASSIAEGRPDGYTF
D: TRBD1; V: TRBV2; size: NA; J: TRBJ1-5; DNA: TGTGCCAGCAGACCCGGACAGGGGCTTCAGCCCCAGCATTTT; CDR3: CASRPGQGLQPQHF
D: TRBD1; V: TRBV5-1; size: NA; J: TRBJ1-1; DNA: TGCGCCAGCAGCTTGGGGGGACAGGGACTTCGGAACACTGAAGCTTTCTTT; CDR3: CASSLGGQGLRNTEAFF
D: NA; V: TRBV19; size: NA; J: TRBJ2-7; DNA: TGTGCCAGTAGTCCCAGGGTCCCAACCTACGAGCAGTACTTC; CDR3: CASSPRVPTYEQYF
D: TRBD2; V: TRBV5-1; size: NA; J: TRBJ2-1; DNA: TGCGCCAGCAGCCCGACTAGCGGACCCTACAATGAGCAGTTCTTC; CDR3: CASSPTSGPYNEQFF
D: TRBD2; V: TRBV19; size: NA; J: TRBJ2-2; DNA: TGTGCCAGTAGTATAGCCGGGGGGACCGGGGAGCTGTTTTTT; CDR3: CASSIAGGTGELFF
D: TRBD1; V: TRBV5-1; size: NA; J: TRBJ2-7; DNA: TGCGCCAGCAGTCAGGGACAGGGCCGGCACGAGCAGTACTTC; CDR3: CASSQGQGRHEQYF
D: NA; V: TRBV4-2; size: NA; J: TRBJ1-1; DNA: TGTGCCAGCAGCCAAGATGAGGGACAATTCTACACTGAAGCTTTCTTT; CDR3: CASSQDEGQFYTEAFF
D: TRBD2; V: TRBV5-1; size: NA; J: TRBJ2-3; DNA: TGCGCCAGCAGCTTAGGCGGGAGTCCTACAGATACGCAGTATTTT; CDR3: CASSLGGSPTDTQYF
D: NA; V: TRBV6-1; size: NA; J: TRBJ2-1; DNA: TGTGCCAGCAGTGACAGAAGTCGGGGTGAGCAGTTCTTC; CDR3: CASSDRSRGEQFF
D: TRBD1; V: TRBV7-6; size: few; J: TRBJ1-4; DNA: TGTGCCAGCAGCGGACAGGGGGCGGTTGAAAAACTGTTTTTT; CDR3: CASSGQGAVEKLFF
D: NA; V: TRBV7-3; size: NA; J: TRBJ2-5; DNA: TGTGCCAGCAGTCTCCTGGGGGGGCTGGAGACCCAGTACTTC; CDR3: CASSLLGGLETQYF
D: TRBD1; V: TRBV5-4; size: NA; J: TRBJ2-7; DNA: TGTGCCAGCAGCTTGGTGCCTGGACAGGGTTGGCACGAGCAGTACTTC; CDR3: CASSLVPGQGWHEQYF
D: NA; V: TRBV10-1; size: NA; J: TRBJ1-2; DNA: TGCGCCAGCAGTCCGCTGTCCAGGGGCTCCTATGGCTACACCTTC; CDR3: CASSPLSRGSYGYTF
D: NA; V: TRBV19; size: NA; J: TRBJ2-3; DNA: TGTGCCAGTCGAAGCCGGGTAGAAGATACGCAGTATTTT; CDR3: CASRSRVEDTQYF
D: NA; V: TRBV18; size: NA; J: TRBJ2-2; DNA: TGTGCCAGCTCGCCCGGACAGAACACCGGGGAGCTGTTTTTT; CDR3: CASSPGQNTGELFF
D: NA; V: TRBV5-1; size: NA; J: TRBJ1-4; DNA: TGCGCCAGCAGCTTTGCACAGGGCAGGGAAAAACTGTTTTTT; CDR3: CASSFAQGREKLFF
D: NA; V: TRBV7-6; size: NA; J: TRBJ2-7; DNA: TGTGCCAGCAGCTTAGCGGACTCTCCGGGGGAGCAGTACTTC; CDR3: CASSLADSPGEQYF
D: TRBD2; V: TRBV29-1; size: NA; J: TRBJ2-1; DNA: TGCAGCGTTATTCTAGCGGGAGTAGCTAATAATGAGCAGTTCTTC; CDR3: CSVILAGVANNEQFF
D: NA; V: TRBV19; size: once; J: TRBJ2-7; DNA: TGTGCCAGTAGTGTTCTTCTCGACAGCTACGAGCAGTACTTC; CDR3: CASSVLLDSYEQYF
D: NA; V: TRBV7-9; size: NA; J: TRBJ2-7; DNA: TGTGCCAGCAGCTTAACCCAAGCGAACGAGCAGTACTTC; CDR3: CASSLTQANEQYF
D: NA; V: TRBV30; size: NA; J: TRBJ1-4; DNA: TGTGCCTGGGCACCCTTGGGCTTGAGTGAAAAACTGTTTTTT; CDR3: CAWAPLGLSEKLFF
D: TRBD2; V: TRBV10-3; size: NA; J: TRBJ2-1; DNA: TGTGCCATCAATAGGTTAGCGGGAGCGGCCTTCAATGAGCAGTTCTTC; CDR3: CAINRLAGAAFNEQFF
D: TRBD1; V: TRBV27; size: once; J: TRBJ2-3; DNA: TGTGCCAGCAGTCTACGGACAGGGATAAGCACAGATACGCAGTATTTT; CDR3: CASSLRTGISTDTQYF
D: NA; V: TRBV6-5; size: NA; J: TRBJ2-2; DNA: TGTGCCAGCAGTTACAGAGCTGCGAACACCGGGGAGCTGTTTTTT; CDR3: CASSYRAANTGELFF
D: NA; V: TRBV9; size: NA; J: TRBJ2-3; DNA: TGTGCCAGCAGCCTCCGGGGGACGTACACAGATACGCAGTATTTT; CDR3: CASSLRGTYTDTQYF